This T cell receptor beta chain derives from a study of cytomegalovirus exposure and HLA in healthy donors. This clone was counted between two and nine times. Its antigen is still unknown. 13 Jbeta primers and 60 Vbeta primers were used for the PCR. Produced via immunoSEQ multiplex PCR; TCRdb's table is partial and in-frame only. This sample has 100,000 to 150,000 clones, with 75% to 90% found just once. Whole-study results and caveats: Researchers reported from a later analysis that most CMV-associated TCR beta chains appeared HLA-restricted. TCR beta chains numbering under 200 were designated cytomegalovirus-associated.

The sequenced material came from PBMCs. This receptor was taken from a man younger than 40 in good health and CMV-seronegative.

CDR3 bases: TGTGCCAGCTCACCGGGACTAGAGAACACCGGGGAGCTGTTTTTT. Its translation: CASSPGLENTGELFF. The V gene is TRBV18, the J gene TRBJ2-2; 8 bases line up with TRBD2. There are 15 residues in the CDR3. V was pared by 3 bases and J by 1 base, with 1 base of the junction left unmatched. CDR1 and CDR2 (germline): KGHSH, LQKENI.